This T cell receptor beta chain was sequenced in a study of CD8 T cells in ankylosing spondylitis. Study results and caveats: Clones linked to the disease showed a CD8+ phenotype. They occurred at relatively low frequencies in peripheral blood.

TCRdb processed the 5' RACE reads anew with MiXCR; each CDR3 protein has one entry. Altogether around 210,000 distinct CDR3 sequences are present, 7.5% to 9.5% being singletons, with the ten largest covering around 4.8%. Germline assignment: CDR1 SQVTM and CDR2 ANQGSEA. Trimming shortened V by 1 base and J by 7 bases, and 14 bases separated the two germline ends. The CDR3 is 14 residues long. This clonotype has a count of ten or more. Its antigen is undetermined. The specimen was blood, either unsorted or a sorted T cell fraction (not recorded which). The clonotype was recovered from a female donor with ankylosing spondylitis or in good health (not recorded which). This rearrangement joins TRBV29-1 to TRBJ2-4; either TRBD1 or TRBD2 may supply D (7 bases each). The CDR3: CSVEGEGARNIQYF. Here the CDR3 DNA reads TGCAGCGTTGAAGGGGAGGGGGCCCGGAACATTCAGTACTTC. The variable domain in full, completed from reference TRBV29-1 and TRBJ2-4, reads SAVISQKPSRDICQRGTSLTIQCQVDSQVTMMFWYRQQPGQSLTLIATANQGSEATYESGFVIDKFPISRPNLTFSTLTVSNMSPEDSSIYLCSVEGEGARNIQYFGAGTRLSVL.